This T cell receptor beta chain derives from a study of tumour-infiltrating T cells in Burkitt lymphoma. V gave up 2 bases and J gave up 4 bases, with 6 bases separating them. CDR1 is SGHTA and CDR2 is FQGNSA in the germline V gene. This CDR3 comprises 12 residues. Here immunoSEQ multiplex PCR was the method, and the copy in TCRdb shows in-frame clones only, minus some. The sample holds about 2,200 clones, 81% seen once. The TCR sequence derives from a human donor with diffuse large B-cell lymphoma. The sequencing input was tumor tissue. The chain carries TRBV7-2 and TRBJ2-7; D unresolved. The CDR3 here is CASSLSDYEQYF. Written as DNA, the CDR3 is TGTGCCAGCAGCTTAAGCGATTACGAGCAGTACTTC.